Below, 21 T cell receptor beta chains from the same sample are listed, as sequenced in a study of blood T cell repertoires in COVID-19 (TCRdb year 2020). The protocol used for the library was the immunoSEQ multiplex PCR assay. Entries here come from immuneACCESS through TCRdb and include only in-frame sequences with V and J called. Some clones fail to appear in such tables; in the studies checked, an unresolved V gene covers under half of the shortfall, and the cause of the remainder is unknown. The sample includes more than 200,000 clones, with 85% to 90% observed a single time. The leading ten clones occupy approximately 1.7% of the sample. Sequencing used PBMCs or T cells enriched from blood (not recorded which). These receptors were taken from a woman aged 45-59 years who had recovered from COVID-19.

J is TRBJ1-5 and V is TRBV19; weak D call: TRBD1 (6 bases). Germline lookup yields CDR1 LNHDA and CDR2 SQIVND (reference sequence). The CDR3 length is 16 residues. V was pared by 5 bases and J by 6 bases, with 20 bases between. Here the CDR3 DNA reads TGTGCCAGTAGTCCCCGCCGAGGGGGTTCGGGTCAGCCCCAGCATTTT. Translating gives CASSPRRGGSGQPQHF.

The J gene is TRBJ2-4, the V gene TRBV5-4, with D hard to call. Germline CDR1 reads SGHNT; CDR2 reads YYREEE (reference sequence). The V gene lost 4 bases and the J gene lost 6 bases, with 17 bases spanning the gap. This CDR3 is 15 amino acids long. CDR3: CASSPGTDDPNIQYF. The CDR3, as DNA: TGTGCCAGCAGCCCAGGAACCGACGATCCAAACATTCAGTACTTC.

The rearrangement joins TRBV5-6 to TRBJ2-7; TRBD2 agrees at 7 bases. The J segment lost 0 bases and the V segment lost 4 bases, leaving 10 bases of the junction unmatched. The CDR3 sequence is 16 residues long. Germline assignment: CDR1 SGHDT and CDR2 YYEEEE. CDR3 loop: CASSPLSGASSYEQYF. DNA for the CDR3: TGTGCCAGCAGCCCCTTAAGCGGGGCGAGCTCCTACGAGCAGTACTTC.

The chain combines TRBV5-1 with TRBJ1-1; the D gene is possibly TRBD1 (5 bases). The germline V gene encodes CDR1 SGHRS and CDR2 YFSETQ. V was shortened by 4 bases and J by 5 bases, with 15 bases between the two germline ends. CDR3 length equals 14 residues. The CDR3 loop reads CASSPRPGGTEAFF. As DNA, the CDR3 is TGCGCCAGCAGCCCGCGCCCGGGGGGAACTGAAGCTTTCTTT.

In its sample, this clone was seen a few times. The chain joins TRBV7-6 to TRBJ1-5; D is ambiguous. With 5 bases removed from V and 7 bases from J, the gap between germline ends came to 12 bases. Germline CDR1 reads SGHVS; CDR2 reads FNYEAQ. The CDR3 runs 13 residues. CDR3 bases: TGTGCCAGCAGCGAAGCGACGAACCAGCCCCAGCATTTT. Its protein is CASSEATNQPQHF.

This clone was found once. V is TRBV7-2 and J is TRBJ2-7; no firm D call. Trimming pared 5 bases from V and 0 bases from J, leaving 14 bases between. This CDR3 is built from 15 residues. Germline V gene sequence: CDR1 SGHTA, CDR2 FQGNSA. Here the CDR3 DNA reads TGTGCCAGCAGCCCGTCTGAGCGAAGCTCCTACGAGCAGTACTTC. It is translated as CASSPSERSSYEQYF.

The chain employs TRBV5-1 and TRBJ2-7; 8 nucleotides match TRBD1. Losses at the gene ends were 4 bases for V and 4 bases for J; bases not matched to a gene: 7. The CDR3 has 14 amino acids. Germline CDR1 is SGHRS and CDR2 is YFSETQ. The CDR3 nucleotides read TGCGCCAGCAGCCTGATGACAGGGGTGTACGAGCAGTACTTC. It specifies CASSLMTGVYEQYF.

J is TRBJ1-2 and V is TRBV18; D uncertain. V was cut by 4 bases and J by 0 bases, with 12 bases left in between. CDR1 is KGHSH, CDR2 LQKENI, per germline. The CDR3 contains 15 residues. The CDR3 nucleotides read TGTGCCAGCTCACTAGCCAGTCCACCTAACTATGGCTACACCTTC. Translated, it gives CASSLASPPNYGYTF.

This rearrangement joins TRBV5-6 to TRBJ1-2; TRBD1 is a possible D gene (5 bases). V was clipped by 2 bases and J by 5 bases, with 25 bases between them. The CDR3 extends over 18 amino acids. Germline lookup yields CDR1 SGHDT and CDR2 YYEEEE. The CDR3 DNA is TGTGCCAGCAGCTTCGCGGGGACGCAGCACCACAAACAGTATGGCTACACCTTC. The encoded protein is CASSFAGTQHHKQYGYTF.

In DNA, the CDR3 is TGTGCCAGTAGTTCTTTTCAGGGGTCAAACGGGAATCAGCCCCAGCATTTT. The encoded protein is CASSSFQGSNGNQPQHF. The V and J genes are TRBV19 and TRBJ1-5; maybe TRBD1 (6 bases). CDR1 and CDR2 (germline): LNHDA, SQIVND (reference sequence). The V end lost 5 bases, the J end lost 4 bases, and 21 bases lay between the germline ends. This CDR3 contains 17 residues.

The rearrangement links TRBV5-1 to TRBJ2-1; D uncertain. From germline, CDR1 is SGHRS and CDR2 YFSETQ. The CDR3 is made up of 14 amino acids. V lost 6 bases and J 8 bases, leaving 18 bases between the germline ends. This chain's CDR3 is CASKRSQSTDEQFF. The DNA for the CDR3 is TGCGCCAGCAAACGGAGCCAATCGACCGATGAGCAGTTCTTC.

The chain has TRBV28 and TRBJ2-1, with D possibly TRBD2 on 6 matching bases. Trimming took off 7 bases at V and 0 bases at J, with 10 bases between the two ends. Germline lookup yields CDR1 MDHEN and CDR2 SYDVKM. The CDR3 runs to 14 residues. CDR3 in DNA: TGTGCCAGCAAGGGGACTCTCTCCTACAATGAGCAGTTCTTC. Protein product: CASKGTLSYNEQFF.

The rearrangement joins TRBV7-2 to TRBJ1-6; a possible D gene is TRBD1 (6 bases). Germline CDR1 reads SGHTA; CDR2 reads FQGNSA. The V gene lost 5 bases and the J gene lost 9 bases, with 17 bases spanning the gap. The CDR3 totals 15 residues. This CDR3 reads CASSTSNRESSPLHF. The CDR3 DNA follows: TGTGCCAGCAGCACGTCGAACAGGGAGAGTTCACCCCTCCACTTT.

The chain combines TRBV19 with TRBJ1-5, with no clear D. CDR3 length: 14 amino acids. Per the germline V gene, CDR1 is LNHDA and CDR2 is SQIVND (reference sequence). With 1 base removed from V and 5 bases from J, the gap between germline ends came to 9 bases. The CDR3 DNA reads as TGTGCCAGTAGTATAGCGACAAGAGATCAGCCCCAGCATTTT. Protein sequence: CASSIATRDQPQHF.

CDR3 region: CASSYTRNVAFF. The DNA of the CDR3 is TGTGCCAGCAGTTACACAAGAAATGTAGCTTTCTTT. V is TRBV6-6 and J is TRBJ1-1; D gene unclear. This CDR3 contains 12 residues. Germline V lookup: CDR1 MNHNY, CDR2 SVGAGI (reference sequence). Trimming left V 2 bases short and J 10 bases short, with 11 bases between.

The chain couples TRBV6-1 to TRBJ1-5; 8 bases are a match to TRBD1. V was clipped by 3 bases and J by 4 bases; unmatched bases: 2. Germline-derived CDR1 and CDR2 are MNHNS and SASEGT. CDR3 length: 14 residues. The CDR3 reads CASSEQGANQPQHF. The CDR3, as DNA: TGTGCCAGCAGTGAGCAGGGGGCAAATCAGCCCCAGCATTTT.

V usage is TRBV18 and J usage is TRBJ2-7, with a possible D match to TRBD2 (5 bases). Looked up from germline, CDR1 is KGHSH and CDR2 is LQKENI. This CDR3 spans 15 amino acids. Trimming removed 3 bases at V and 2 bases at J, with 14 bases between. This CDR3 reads CASSPPERSAYEQYF. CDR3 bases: TGTGCCAGCTCACCTCCGGAGCGGTCAGCCTACGAGCAGTACTTC. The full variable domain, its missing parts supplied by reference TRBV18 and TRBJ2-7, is NAGVMQNPRHLVRRRGQEARLRCSPMKGHSHVYWYRQLPEEGLKFMVYLQKENIIDESGMPKERFSAEFPKEGPSILRIQQVVRGDSAAYFCASSPPERSAYEQYFGPGTRLTVT.

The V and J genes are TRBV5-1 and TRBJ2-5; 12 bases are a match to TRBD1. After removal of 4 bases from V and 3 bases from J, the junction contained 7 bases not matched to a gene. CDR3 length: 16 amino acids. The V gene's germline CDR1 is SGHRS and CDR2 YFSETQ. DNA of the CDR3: TGCGCCAGCAGCCACCGGGACAGGGGGCGCAAAGAGACCCAGTACTTC. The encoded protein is CASSHRDRGRKETQYF.

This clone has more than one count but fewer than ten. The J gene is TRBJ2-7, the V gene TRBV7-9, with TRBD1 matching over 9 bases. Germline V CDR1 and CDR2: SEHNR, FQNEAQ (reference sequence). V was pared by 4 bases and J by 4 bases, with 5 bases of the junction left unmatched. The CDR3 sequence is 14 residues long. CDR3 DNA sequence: TGTGCCAGCAGCTCCCGGGACAGGGATTACGAGCAGTACTTC. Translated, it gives CASSSRDRDYEQYF.

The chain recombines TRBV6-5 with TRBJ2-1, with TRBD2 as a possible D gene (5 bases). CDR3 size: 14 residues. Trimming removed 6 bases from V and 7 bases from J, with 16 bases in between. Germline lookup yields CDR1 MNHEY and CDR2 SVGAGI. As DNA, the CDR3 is TGTGCCAGCAGGTCGGGGAGCTTCGAGAATGAGCAGTTCTTC. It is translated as CASRSGSFENEQFF.

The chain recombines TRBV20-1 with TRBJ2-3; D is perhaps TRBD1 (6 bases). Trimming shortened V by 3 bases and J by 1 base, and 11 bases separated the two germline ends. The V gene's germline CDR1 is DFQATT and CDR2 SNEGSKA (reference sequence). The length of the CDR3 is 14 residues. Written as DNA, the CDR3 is TGCAGTGCTAGTTGGGCAGGGGGCACAGATACGCAGTATTTT. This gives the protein CSASWAGGTDTQYF.